Shown below are 14 T cell receptor beta chains from a single sample sequenced in a study of T cell responses to AZD1222 COVID-19 vaccine (dated by TCRdb to the early 2020s). Reading the label with the study, this specimen's time point is: baseline before first vaccination. The library was built by means of the immunoSEQ multiplex PCR assay. TCRdb carries this immuneACCESS record with in-frame sequences only. Its versions omit some clonotypes, under half of them owing to an unresolved V gene in the studies checked, with the rest unexplained. The sample table lists roughly 180,000 clones, roughly 92% of them with a count of one. The ten largest make up about 0.6% of the sample. Material: peripheral blood, obtained on day 0 of AZD1222 vaccination. These receptor sequences come from an adult in good health.

Comment on this clone: The junction departs from germline at one end; a sequencing error may be responsible. The rearrangement joins TRBV5-5 to TRBJ2-7; 8 bases are shared with TRBD1. CDR3 length: 14 residues. Germline values: CDR1 SGHKS, CDR2 YYEKEE (reference sequence). This CDR3 is CASTLGTGPYEQYF. CDR3 nucleotides: TGTGCCAGCACCTTGGGGACAGGTCCGTACGAGCAGTACTTC.

V is TRBV10-1 and J is TRBJ2-7; no clear D. The V gene lost 11 bases and the J gene lost 2 bases, with 13 bases spanning the gap. The CDR3 is 12 amino acids. Per germline, CDR1 WNHNN and CDR2 SYGVQD (reference sequence). Here the CDR3 reads CAPSPQTYEQYF. The CDR3 bases are TGCGCCCCGAGTCCCCAAACCTACGAGCAGTACTTC.

The genes are TRBV28 and TRBJ1-4, with 7 bases that match TRBD1. Germline V CDR1 and CDR2: MDHEN, SYDVKM. The V and J ends lost 5 bases and 0 bases, in that order; junction bases with no gene match: 24. This CDR3 is 22 amino acids long. This CDR3 is CASSGAAGGVLITVATNEKLFF. Written as DNA, the CDR3 is TGTGCCAGCAGTGGAGCGGCAGGGGGGGTCCTAATTACTGTTGCAACTAATGAAAAACTGTTTTTT.

This clone was seen only a few times. V usage is TRBV6-5 and J usage is TRBJ1-3, with TRBD1 matching over 9 bases. V trimming: 7 bases; J trimming: 7 bases; junction bases outside the gene matches: 2. CDR1 is MNHEY, CDR2 SVGAGI, per germline. This CDR3 is 12 amino acids long. CDR3 sequence reads: CASMTGGNTIYF. The CDR3 DNA is TGTGCCAGCATGACAGGGGGGAACACCATATATTTT.

This clone was picked up a small number of times. The genes are TRBV2 and TRBJ1-6; 9 positions agree with TRBD1. CDR1 SNHLY and CDR2 FYNNEI come from the germline V gene. This CDR3 comprises 15 residues. The V and J ends lost 8 bases and 7 bases, in that order; junction bases with no gene match: 9. The CDR3 DNA follows: TGTGCCAGCCTCACAGGGGGCGGTGGAAATTCACCCCTCCACTTT. Its translation is CASLTGGGGNSPLHF.

In DNA, the CDR3 is TGTGCCAGCACAGTGGGGGGGAAAATGAATTCACCCCTCCACTTT. Translating it yields CASTVGGKMNSPLHF. The chain joins TRBV5-5 to TRBJ1-6; tentatively, D is TRBD1 (5 bases). The CDR3 has 15 residues. V dropped 6 bases and J dropped 7 bases, with 17 bases sitting between them. Per germline, CDR1 SGHKS and CDR2 YYEKEE (reference sequence).

The V and J genes are TRBV5-1 and TRBJ2-2; perhaps TRBD1 as D (6 bases). The CDR3 is made up of 13 amino acids. CDR1 SGHRS and CDR2 YFSETQ come from the germline V gene. Trimming removed 5 bases from V and 6 bases from J, with 11 bases in between. For the CDR3, the DNA is TGCGCCAGCAGGGACGGGACACCCGGGGAGCTGTTTTTT. Its protein is CASRDGTPGELFF.

This clone was seen a few times. The V and J genes are TRBV5-6 and TRBJ1-2; D not certain. Trimming took 0 bases from V and 6 from J, leaving 6 bases between them. Germline CDR1 SGHDT, CDR2 YYEEEE. The CDR3 contains 12 residues. The CDR3 bases are TGTGCCAGCAGCTTGGCTGGCGATGGCTACACCTTC. Translating it yields CASSLAGDGYTF. Supplemented by reference TRBV5-6 and TRBJ1-2, the full variable domain reads DAGVTQSPTHLIKTRGQQVTLRCSPKSGHDTVSWYQQALGQGPQFIFQYYEEEERQRGNFPDRFSGHQFPNYSSELNVNALLLGDSALYLCASSLAGDGYTFGSGTRLTVV.

J is TRBJ1-1 and V is TRBV2; no reliable D call. From germline, CDR1 is SNHLY and CDR2 FYNNEI. Deletions cut 4 bases from V and 1 base from J, with 10 bases between. CDR3 size: 14 residues. The CDR3 nucleotides read TGTGCCAGCAGTGTAGAGGGAAGGAACACTGAAGCTTTCTTT. Amino acids: CASSVEGRNTEAFF. The entire variable domain, with the rest obtained from reference TRBV2 and TRBJ1-1, is as follows: EPEVTQTPSHQVTQMGQEVILRCVPISNHLYFYWYRQILGQKVEFLVSFYNNEISEKSEIFDDQFSVERPDGSNFTLKIRSTKLEDSAMYFCASSVEGRNTEAFFGQGTRLTVV.

This clone was counted once. The chain couples TRBV2 to TRBJ2-6; D possibly corresponds to TRBD2 (5 bases). This CDR3 contains 12 residues. V was cut by 11 bases and J by 4 bases, with 9 bases left in between. Germline V gene data show CDR1 as SNHLY and CDR2 as FYNNEI. The CDR3 is CAPGTGANVLTF. In DNA, the CDR3 is TGTGCCCCGGGAACCGGGGCCAACGTCCTGACTTTC.

The rearrangement links TRBV28 to TRBJ1-1; the D is unclear. This CDR3 has 13 residues. Trimming shortened V by 6 bases and J by 5 bases, and 13 bases separated the two germline ends. The germline gives CDR1 MDHEN, CDR2 SYDVKM. CDR3 nucleotide sequence: TGTGCCAGCAGGCGGTACGGTCGTACTGAAGCTTTCTTT. It yields the protein CASRRYGRTEAFF.

This clone was counted between two and nine times. The same CDR3 arises from other DNA sequences in this sample as well. The chain is built from TRBV18 and TRBJ1-2, with D tentatively TRBD1 (6 bases). Looked up from germline, CDR1 is KGHSH and CDR2 is LQKENI. The CDR3 length is 13 residues. V lost 6 bases and J lost 2, with 10 bases in between. The CDR3 bases are TGTGCCAGCTCCCTGGACAGAAACTATGGCTACACCTTC. Translated: CASSLDRNYGYTF.

This clone has just one count. V usage is TRBV7-2 and J usage is TRBJ1-5; TRBD1 is a possible D gene (6 bases). The germline V gene has CDR1 SGHTA and CDR2 FQGNSA. This CDR3 region has 14 residues. V lost 3 bases and J 6 bases, leaving 12 bases between the germline ends. In DNA form, the CDR3 reads TGTGCCAGCAGCTTTACAGGGAAAAGTCAGCCCCAGCATTTT. This encodes CASSFTGKSQPQHF.

The chain couples TRBV2 to TRBJ1-3; D gene unclear. The germline V gene encodes CDR1 SNHLY and CDR2 FYNNEI. The CDR3 covers 14 residues. Trimming stripped 2 bases from V and 0 bases from J, with 5 bases between. The CDR3: CASSEQYSGNTIYF. The CDR3 DNA reads TGTGCCAGCAGTGAACAGTACTCTGGAAACACCATATATTTT.